In this sample, the clone carrying this TCR beta chain turned up a few times. No antigen is known for it. This entry comes from a study of T cell repertoires in cytomegalovirus infection. TCRdb re-called the reads with MiXCR, one entry per CDR3 protein. The sample has tens of thousands of distinct CDR3 sequences, 20% to 25% seen once; the top ten hold around 90%. General study results and limits: CMV carriers with the relevant HLA were identified by cumulative public TCR beta family frequency.

The CDR3 extends over 11 amino acids. V lost 7 bases and J 1 base, leaving 5 bases between the germline ends. Germline V gene sequence: CDR1 MNHEY, CDR2 SVGEGT. The specimen was CD8+ T cells from cultured PBMCs, collected from culture after CMV antigen stimulation. The TCR originated in a human donor in good health (CMV status not recorded). Some clones in this sample may be carry-over from other donors' samples. The chain uses TRBV6-2 or TRBV6-3 and TRBJ2-7; D unresolved. CDR3 sequence: CASTSSYEQYF. Written as DNA, the CDR3 is TGTGCCAGCACTAGTTCCTACGAGCAGTACTTC.